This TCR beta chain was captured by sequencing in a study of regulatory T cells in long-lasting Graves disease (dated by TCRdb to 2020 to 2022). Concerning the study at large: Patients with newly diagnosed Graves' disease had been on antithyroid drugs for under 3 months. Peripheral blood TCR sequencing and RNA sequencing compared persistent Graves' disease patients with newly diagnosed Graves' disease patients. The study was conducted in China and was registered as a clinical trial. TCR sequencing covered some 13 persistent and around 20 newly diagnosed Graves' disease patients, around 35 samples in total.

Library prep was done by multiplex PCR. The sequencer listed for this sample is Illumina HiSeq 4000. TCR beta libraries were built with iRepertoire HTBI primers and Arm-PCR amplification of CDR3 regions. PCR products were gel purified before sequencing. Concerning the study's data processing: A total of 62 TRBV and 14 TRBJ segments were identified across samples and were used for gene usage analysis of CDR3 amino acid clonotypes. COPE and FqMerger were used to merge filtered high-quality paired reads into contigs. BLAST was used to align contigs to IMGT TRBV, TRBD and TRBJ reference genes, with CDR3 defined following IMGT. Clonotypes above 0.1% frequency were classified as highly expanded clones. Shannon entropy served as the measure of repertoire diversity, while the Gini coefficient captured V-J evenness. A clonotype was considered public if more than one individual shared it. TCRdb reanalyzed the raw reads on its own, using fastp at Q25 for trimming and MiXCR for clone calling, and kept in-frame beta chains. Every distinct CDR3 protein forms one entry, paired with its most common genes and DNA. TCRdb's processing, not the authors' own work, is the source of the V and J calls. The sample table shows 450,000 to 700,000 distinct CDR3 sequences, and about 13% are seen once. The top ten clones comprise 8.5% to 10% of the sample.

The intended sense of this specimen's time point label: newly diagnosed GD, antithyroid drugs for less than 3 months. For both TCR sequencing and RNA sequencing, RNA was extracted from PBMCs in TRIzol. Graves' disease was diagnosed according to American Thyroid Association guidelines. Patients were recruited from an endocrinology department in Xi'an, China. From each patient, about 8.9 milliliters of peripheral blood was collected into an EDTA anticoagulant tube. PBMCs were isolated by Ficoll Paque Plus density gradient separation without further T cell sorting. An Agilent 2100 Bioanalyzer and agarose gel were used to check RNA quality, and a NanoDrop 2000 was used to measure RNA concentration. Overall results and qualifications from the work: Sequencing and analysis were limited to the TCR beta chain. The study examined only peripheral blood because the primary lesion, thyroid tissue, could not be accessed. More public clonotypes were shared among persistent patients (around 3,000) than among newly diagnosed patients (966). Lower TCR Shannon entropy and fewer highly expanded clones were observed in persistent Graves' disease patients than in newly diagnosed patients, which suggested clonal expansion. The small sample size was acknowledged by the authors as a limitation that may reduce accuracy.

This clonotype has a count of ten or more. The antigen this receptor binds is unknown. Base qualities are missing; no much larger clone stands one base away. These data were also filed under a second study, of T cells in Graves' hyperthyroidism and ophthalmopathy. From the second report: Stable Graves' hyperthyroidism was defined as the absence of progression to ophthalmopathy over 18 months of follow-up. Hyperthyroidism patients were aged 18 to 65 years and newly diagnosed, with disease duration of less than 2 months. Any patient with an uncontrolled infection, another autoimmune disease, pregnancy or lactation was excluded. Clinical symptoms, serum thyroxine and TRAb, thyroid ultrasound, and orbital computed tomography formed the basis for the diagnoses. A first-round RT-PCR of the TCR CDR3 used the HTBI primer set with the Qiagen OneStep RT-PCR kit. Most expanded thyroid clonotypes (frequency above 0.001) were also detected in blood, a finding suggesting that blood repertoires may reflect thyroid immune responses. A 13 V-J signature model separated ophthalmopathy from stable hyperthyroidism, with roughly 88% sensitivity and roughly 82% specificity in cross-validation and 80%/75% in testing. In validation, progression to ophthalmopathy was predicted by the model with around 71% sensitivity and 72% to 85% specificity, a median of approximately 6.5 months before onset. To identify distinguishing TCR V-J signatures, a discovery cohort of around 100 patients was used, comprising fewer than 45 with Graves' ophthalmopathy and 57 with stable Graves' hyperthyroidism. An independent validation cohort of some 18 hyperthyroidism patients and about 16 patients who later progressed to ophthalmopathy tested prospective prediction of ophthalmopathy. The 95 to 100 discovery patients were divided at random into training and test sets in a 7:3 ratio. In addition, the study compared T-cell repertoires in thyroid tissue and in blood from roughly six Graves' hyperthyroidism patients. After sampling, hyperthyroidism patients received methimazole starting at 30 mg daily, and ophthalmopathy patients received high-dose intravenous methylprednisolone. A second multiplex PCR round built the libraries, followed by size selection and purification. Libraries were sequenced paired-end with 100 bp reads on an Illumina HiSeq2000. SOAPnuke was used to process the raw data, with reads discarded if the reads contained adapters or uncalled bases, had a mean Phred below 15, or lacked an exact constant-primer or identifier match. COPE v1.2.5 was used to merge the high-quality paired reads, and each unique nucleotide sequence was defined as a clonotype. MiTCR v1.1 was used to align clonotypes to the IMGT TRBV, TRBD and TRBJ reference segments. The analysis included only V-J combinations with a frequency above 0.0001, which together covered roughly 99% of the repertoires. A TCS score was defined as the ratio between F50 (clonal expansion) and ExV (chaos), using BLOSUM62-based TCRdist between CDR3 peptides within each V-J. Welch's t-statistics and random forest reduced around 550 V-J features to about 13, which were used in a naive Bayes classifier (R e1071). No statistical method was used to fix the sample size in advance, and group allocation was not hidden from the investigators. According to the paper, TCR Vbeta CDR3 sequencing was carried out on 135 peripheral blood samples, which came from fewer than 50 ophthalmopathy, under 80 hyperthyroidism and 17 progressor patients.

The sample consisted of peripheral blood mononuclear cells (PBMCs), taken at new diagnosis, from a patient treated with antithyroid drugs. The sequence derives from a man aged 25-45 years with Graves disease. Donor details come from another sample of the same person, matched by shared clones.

The DNA sequence is as follows: TGTGCCTGGGGTAGGGGATTGAACACTGAAGCTTTCTTT. It translates as CAWGRGLNTEAFF. The sequence is built from TRBV30 and TRBJ1-1; the D gene is possibly TRBD1, with 5 bases matching. Counted from cysteine to phenylalanine, this CDR3 has 13 amino acids. Just CDR3 DNA is preserved here, 39 bases in frame from base 1. A distance of 10 bases separates the germline ends of V and J, which lose 5 bases and 0 bases respectively. Sequences GTSNPN (CDR1) and SVGIG (CDR2) are obtained from the germline V gene (reference sequence).